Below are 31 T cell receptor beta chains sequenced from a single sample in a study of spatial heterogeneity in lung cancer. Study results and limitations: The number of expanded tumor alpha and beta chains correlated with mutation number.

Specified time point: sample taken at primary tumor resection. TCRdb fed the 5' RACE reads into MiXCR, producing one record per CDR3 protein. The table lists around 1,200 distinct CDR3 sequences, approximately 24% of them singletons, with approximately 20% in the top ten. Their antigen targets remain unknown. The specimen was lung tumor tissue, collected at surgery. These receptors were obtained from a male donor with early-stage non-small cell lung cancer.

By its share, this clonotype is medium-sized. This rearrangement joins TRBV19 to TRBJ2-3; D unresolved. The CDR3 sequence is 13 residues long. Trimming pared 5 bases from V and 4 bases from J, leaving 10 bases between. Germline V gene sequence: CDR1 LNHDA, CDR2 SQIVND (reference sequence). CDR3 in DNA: TGTGCCAGTAGTGGGGTTGTGGCAGATACGCAGTATTTT. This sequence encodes CASSGVVADTQYF. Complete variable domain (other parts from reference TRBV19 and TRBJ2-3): DGGITQSPKYLFRKEGQNVTLSCEQNLNHDAMYWYRQDPGQGLRLIYYSQIVNDFQKGDIAEGYSVSREKKESFPLTVTSAQKNPTAFYLCASSGVVADTQYFGPGTRLTVL.

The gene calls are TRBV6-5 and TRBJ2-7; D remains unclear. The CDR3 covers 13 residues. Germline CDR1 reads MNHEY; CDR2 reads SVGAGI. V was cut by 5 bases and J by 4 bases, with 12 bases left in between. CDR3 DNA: TGTGCCAGCAGTAGGGTGGAAGGTTACGAGCAGTACGTC. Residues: CASSRVEGYEQYV.

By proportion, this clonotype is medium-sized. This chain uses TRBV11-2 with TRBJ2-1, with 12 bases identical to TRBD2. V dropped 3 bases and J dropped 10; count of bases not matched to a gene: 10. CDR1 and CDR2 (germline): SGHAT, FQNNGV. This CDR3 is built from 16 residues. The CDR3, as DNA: TGTGCCAGCAGCTTGGGTTTACTAGCGGGAGGAGGGGAGCAGTTCTTC. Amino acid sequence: CASSLGLLAGGGEQFF.

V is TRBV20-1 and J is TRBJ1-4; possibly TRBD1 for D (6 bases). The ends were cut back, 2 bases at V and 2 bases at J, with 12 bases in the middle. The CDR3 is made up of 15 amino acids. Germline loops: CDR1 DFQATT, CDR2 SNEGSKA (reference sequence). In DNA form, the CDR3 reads TGCAGTGCTAGAAACAGGGAGGGGACTAATGAAAAACTGTTTTTT. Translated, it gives CSARNREGTNEKLFF.

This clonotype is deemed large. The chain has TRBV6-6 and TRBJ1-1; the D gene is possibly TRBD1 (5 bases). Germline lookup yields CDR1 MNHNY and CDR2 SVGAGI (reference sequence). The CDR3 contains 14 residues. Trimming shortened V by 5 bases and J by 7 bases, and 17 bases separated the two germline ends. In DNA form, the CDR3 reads TGTGCCAGCAGTCCGAATCAGGGTTCTGTTGAAGCTTTCTTT. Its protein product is CASSPNQGSVEAFF.

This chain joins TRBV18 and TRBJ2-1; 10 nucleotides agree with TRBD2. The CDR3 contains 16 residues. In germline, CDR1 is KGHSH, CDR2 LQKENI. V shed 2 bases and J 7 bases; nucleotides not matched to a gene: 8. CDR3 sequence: CASSPMRQREGNEQFF. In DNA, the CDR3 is TGTGCCAGCTCACCAATGAGGCAGCGGGAGGGGAATGAGCAGTTCTTC.

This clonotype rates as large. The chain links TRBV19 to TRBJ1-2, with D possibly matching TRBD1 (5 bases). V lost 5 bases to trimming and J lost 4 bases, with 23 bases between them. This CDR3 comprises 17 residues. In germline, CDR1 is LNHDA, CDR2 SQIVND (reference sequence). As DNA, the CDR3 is TGTGCCAGTAGTCGAACCCCGGGGTCGACAGCGACCTATGGCTACACCTTC. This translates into CASSRTPGSTATYGYTF.

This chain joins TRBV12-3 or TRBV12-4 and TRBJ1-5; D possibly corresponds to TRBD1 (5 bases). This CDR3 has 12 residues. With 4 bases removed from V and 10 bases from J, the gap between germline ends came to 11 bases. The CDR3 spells CASSSAGGPQHF. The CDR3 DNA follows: TGTGCCAGCAGTTCCGCCGGGGGTCCCCAGCATTTT.

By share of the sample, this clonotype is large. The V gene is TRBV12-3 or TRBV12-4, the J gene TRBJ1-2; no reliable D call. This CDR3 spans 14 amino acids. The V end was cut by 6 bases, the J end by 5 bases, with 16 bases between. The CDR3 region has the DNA TGTGCCAGCAGCAGACGGGAACTTCGGTATGGCTACACCTTC. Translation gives CASSRRELRYGYTF.

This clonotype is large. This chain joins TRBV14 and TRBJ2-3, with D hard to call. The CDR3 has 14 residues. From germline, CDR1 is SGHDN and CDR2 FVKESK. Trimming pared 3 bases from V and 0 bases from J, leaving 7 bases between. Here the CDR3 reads CASSQGFSTDTQYF. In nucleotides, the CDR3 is TGTGCCAGCAGCCAGGGCTTTAGCACAGATACGCAGTATTTT.

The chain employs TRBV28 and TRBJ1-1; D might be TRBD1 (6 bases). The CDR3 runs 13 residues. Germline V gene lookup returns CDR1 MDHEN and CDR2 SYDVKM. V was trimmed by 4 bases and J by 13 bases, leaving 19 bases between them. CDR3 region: CASSSGARGVVFF. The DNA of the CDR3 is TGTGCCAGCAGTTCCGGGGCCAGGGGAGTGGTTTTCTTT. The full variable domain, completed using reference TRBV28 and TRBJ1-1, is DVKVTQSSRYLVKRTGEKVFLECVQDMDHENMFWYRQDPGLGLRLIYFSYDVKMKEKGDIPEGYSVSREKKERFSLILESASTNQTSMYLCASSSGARGVVFFGQGTRLTVV.

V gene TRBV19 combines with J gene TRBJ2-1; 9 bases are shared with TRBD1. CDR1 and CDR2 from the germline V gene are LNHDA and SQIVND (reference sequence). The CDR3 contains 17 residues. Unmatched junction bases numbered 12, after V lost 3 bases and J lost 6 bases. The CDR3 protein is CASSMWLDRGVSNEQFF. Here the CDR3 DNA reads TGTGCCAGTAGTATGTGGCTGGACAGGGGAGTATCCAATGAGCAGTTCTTC.

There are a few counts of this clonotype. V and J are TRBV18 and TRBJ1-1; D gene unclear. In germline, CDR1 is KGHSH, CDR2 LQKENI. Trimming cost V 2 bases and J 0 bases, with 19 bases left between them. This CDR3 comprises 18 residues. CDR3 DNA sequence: TGTGCCAGCTCACCAAGGCAGGTCGGTGACCTCATGAACACTGAAGCTTTCTTT. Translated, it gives CASSPRQVGDLMNTEAFF.

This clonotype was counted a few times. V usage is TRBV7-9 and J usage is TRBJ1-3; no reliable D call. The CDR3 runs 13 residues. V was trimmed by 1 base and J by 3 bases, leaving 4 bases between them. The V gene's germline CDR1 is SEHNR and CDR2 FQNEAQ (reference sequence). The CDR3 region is CASSLGGGNTIYF. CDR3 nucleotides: TGTGCCAGCAGCTTAGGCGGTGGAAACACCATATATTTT. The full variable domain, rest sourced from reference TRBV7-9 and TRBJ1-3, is DTGVSQNPRHKITKRGQNVTFRCDPISEHNRLYWYRQTLGQGPEFLTYFQNEAQLEKSRLLSDRFSAERPKGSFSTLEIQRTEQGDSAMYLCASSLGGGNTIYFGEGSWLTVV.

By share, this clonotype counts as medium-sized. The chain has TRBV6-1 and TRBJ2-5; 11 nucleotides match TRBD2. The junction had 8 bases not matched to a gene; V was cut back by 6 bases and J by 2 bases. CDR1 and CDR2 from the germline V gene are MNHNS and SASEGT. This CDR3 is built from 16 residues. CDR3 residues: CASSRGLAVIQETQYF. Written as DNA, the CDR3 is TGTGCCAGCAGCCGGGGACTAGCGGTAATACAAGAGACCCAGTACTTC.

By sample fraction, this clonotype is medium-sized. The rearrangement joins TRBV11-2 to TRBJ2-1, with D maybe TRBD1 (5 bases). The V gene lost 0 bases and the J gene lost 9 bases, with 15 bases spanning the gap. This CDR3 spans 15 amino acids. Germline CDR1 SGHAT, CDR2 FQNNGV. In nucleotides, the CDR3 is TGTGCCAGCAGCTTAGAGCCAGGGCCGGTGGCTGAGCAGTTCTTC. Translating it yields CASSLEPGPVAEQFF.

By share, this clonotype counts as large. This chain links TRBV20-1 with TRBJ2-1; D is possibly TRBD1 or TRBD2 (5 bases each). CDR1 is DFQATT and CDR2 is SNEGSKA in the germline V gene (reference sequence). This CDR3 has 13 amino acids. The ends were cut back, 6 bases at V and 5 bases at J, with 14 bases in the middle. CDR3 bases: TGCAGTGCCCTTCTTGGGGGAGACAATGAGCAGTTCTTC. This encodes CSALLGGDNEQFF.

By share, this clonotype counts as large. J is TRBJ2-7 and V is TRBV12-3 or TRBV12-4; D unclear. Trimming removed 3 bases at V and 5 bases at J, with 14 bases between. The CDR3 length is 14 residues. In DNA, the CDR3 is TGTGCCAGCAGTTTCCAGCAGCCGTCTGACGAGCAGTACTTC. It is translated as CASSFQQPSDEQYF.

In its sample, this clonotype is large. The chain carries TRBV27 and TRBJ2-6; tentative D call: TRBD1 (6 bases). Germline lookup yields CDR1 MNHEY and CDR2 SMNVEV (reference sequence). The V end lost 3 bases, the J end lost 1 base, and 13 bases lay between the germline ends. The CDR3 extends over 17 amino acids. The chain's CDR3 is CASSLQHQGSGANVLTF. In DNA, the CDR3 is TGTGCCAGCAGTTTGCAACATCAGGGGTCTGGGGCCAACGTCCTGACTTTC.

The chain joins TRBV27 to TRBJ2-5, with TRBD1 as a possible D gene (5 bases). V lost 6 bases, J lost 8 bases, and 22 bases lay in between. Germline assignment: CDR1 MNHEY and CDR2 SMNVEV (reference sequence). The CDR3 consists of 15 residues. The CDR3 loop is CASREYGAVSDTQYF. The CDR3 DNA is TGTGCCAGCAGAGAATATGGGGCAGTCTCAGACACCCAGTACTTC.

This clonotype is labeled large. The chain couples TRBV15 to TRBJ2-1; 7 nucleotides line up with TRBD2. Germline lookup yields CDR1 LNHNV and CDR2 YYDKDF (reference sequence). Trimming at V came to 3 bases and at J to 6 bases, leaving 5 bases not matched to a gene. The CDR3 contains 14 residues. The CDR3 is CATSSYGTTNEQFF. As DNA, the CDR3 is TGTGCCACCAGCAGTTACGGGACTACCAATGAGCAGTTCTTC.

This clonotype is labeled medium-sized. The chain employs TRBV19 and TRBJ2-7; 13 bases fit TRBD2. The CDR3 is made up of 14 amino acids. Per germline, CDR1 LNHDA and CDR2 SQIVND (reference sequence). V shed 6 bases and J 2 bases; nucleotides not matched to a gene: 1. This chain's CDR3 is CASRLAGGPYEQYF. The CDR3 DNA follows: TGTGCCAGTAGACTAGCGGGAGGGCCCTACGAGCAGTACTTC. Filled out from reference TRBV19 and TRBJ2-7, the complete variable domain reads DGGITQSPKYLFRKEGQNVTLSCEQNLNHDAMYWYRQDPGQGLRLIYYSQIVNDFQKGDIAEGYSVSREKKESFPLTVTSAQKNPTAFYLCASRLAGGPYEQYFGPGTRLTVT.

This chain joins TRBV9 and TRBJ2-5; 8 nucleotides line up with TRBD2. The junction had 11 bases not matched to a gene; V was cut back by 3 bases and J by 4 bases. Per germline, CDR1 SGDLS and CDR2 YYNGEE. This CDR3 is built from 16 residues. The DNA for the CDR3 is TGTGCCAGCAGCGCAGACCATGCGGGAGGCGGAGAGACCCAGTACTTC. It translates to CASSADHAGGGETQYF.

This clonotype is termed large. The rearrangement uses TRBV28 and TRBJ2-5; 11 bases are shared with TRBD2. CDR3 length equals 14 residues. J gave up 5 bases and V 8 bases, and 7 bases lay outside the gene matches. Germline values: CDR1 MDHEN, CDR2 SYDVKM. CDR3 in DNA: TGTGCCAGCCACGTAGCGGGAGGGCCTGAGACCCAGTACTTC. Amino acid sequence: CASHVAGGPETQYF.

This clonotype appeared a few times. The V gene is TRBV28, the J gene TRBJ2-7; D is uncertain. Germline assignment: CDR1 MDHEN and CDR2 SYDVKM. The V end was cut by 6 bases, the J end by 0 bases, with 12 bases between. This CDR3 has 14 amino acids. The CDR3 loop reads CASSRLGSSYEQYF. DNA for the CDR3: TGTGCCAGCAGCCGTCTCGGGTCCTCCTACGAGCAGTACTTC.

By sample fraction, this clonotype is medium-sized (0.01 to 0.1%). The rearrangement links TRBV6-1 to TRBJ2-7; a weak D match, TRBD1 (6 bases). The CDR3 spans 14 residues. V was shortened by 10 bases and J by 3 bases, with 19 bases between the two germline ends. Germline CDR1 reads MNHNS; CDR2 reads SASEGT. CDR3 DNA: TGTGCCACTTATCCCGGGACAAACTTCTACGAGCAGTACTTC. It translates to CATYPGTNFYEQYF.

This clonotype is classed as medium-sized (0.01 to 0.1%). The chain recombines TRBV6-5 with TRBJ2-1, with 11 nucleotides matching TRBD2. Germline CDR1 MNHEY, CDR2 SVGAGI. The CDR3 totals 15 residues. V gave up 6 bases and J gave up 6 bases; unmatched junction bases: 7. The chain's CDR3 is CASSSGSGGGNEQFF. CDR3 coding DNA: TGTGCCAGCAGCTCTGGTAGCGGGGGGGGCAATGAGCAGTTCTTC.

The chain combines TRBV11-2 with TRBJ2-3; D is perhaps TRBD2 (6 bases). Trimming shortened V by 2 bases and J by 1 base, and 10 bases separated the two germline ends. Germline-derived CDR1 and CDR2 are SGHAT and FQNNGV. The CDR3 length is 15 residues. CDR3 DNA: TGTGCCAGCAGCTTATTTGGCGGGGGCACAGATACGCAGTATTTT. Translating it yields CASSLFGGGTDTQYF.

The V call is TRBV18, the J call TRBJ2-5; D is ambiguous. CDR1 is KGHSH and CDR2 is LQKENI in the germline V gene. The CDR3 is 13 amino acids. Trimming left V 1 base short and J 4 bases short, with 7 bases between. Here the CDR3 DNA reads TGTGCCAGCTCACCACAGTTAGGAGAGACCCAGTACTTC. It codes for CASSPQLGETQYF.

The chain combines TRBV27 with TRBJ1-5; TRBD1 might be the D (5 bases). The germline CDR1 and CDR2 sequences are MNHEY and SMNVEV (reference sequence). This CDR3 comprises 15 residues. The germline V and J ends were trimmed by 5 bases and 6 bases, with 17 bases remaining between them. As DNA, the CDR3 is TGTGCCAGCAGTAGGGACGCGACCTGGGGTCAGCCCCAGCATTTT. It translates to CASSRDATWGQPQHF.

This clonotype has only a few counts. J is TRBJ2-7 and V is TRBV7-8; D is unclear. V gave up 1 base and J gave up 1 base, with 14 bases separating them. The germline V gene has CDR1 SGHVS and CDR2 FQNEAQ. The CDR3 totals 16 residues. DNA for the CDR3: TGTGCCAGCAGCTTAGGTTACGGGCAGGTATCCTACGAGCAGTACGTC. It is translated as CASSLGYGQVSYEQYV.